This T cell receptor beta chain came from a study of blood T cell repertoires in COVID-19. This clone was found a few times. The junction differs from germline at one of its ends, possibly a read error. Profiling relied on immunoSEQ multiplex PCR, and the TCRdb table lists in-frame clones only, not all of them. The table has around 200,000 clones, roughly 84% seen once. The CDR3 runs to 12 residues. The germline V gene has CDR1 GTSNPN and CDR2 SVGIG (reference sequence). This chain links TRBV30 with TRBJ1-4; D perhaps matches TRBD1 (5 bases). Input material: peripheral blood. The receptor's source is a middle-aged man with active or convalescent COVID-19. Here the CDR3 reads CAWSGGGSGSHF. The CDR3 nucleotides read TGTGCCTGGAGTGGCGGGGGATCGGGATCCCATTTT.